Listed below are T cell receptor beta chains from one sample, sequenced in a study of blood T cell repertoires in COVID-19. Assay: immunoSEQ multiplex PCR; the TCRdb copy retains only in-frame clones and omits some. The sample contains some 290,000 clones, approximately 87% of which appear only once. The sequenced sample was peripheral blood. The receptor set was obtained from a woman aged 25 to 39 with COVID-19, enrolled during active disease. Both conserved end residues are part of each CDR3. The order of the fields is V gene, J gene, clone size, D gene, CDR3 protein, CDR3 DNA. D genes are given only for firm matches. The listing skips clone size in some rows; elsewhere it reads once, few, many or a size class.

>TRBV9|TRBJ2-1|-|TRBD1
CASSITGGNEQFF
TGTGCCAGCAGCATTACAGGGGGGAATGAGCAGTTCTTC
>TRBV5-5|TRBJ2-3|-|TRBD1
CASSRQGAIDTQYF
TGTGCCAGCAGCCGACAGGGGGCGATAGATACGCAGTATTTT
>TRBV6-5|TRBJ2-7|-|-
CASTPRGVTSYEQYF
TGTGCCAGCACCCCACGGGGAGTTACTTCCTACGAGCAGTACTTC
>TRBV7-9|TRBJ1-1|-|-
CASSLTSGGGRGEAFF
TGTGCCAGCAGCTTAACCTCCGGGGGGGGACGTGGTGAAGCTTTCTTT
>TRBV28|TRBJ1-1|-|-
CASSLKGVPRGTEAFF
TGTGCCAGCAGTTTAAAAGGGGTCCCTCGTGGCACTGAAGCTTTCTTT
>TRBV10-3|TRBJ1-5|-|TRBD1
CAISESWGQSNQPQHF
TGTGCCATCAGTGAGTCATGGGGACAGAGCAATCAGCCCCAGCATTTT
>TRBV7-9|TRBJ2-3|-|TRBD2
CASSPTSGVSTDTQYF
TGTGCCAGCAGCCCGACTAGCGGGGTTAGCACAGATACGCAGTATTTT
>TRBV3-1/TRBV3-2|TRBJ2-1|-|-
CASSPPSDSREFF
TGTGCCAGCAGCCCCCCCTCGGACAGTCGAGAGTTCTTC
>TRBV19|TRBJ2-6|-|-
CASSSPGHGANVLTF
TGTGCCAGTAGTTCCCCAGGGCATGGGGCCAACGTCCTGACTTTC
>TRBV24-1|TRBJ1-2|-|TRBD1
CATGPQGQGYGYTF
TGTGCCACAGGGCCGCAAGGACAGGGCTATGGCTACACCTTC
>TRBV2|TRBJ2-7|-|-
CASMRDLQSYEQYF
TGTGCCAGTATGCGGGACCTGCAAAGCTACGAGCAGTACTTC
>TRBV28|TRBJ1-1|-|TRBD1
CASSPAGTGKTEAFF
TGTGCCAGCAGCCCCGCCGGGACAGGGAAAACTGAAGCTTTCTTT
>TRBV28|TRBJ1-4|-|TRBD1
CASSPTGALVATNEKLFF
TGTGCCAGCAGTCCGACAGGGGCTCTCGTTGCAACTAATGAAAAACTGTTTTTT
>TRBV3-1/TRBV3-2|TRBJ2-1|-|-
CASSQIGRPNEQFF
TGTGCCAGCAGCCAGATTGGGCGCCCGAATGAGCAGTTCTTC
>TRBV20-1|TRBJ2-1|-|-
CSARGPNEQFF
TGCAGTGCTAGAGGGCCGAATGAGCAGTTCTTC
>TRBV5-1|TRBJ1-4|-|-
CASSLPLMGLFF
TGCGCCAGCAGCTTGCCTCTGATGGGCCTGTTTTTT
>TRBV18|TRBJ1-2|-|-
CASSPGQWDGYTF
TGTGCCAGCTCACCGGGGCAGTGGGATGGCTACACCTTC
>TRBV5-4|TRBJ1-3|-|TRBD1
CASSLATGDGNTIYF
TGTGCCAGCAGCTTGGCTACAGGGGACGGAAACACCATATATTTT
>TRBV2|TRBJ1-6|-|-
CASSVEEGPYNSPLHF
TGTGCCAGCAGCGTGGAGGAGGGACCCTATAATTCACCCCTCCACTTT
>TRBV5-1|TRBJ2-3|-|-
CASSPVFRLAPSTDTQYF
TGCGCCAGCAGCCCGGTATTTAGGCTAGCCCCTAGCACAGATACGCAGTATTTT
>TRBV7-2|TRBJ1-1|once|-
CASSLAPFSNTEAFF
TGTGCCAGCAGCTTAGCCCCTTTTTCGAACACTGAAGCTTTCTTT
>TRBV29-1|TRBJ2-2|-|-
CSVARGTNTGELFF
TGCAGCGTTGCGCGGGGAACGAACACCGGGGAGCTGTTTTTT
>TRBV9|TRBJ2-1|-|-
CASSPWFRESSYNEQFF
TGTGCCAGCAGCCCCTGGTTTCGGGAAAGCTCCTACAATGAGCAGTTCTTC